What follows describes a single TCR beta chain. The target antigen is unknown. Here immunoSEQ multiplex PCR was the method, and the copy in TCRdb shows in-frame clones only, minus some. The sample holds about 59,000 clones, around 90% seen once. These data are taken from a study of T cells in localized non-small cell lung cancer. Regarding the study as a whole: Without multi-region sequencing, intratumor heterogeneity could not be excluded. When the top 100 tumor clones were examined, a median around 50 of them also appeared in the adjacent lung, which was paired and uninvolved.

This CDR3 comprises 16 residues. V lost 3 bases, J lost 5 bases, and 11 bases stayed unmatched. Germline-derived CDR1 and CDR2 are KGHSH and LQKENI. Source: peripheral blood, taken before any cancer treatment. This receptor was identified in a man aged 40 to 70 with stage I squamous cell lung carcinoma. This chain joins TRBV18 and TRBJ2-3; 7 bases agree with TRBD2. This CDR3 is CASSPRGRARQDTQYF. In DNA form, the CDR3 reads TGTGCCAGCTCACCTCGGGGGAGGGCCCGACAAGATACGCAGTATTTT.